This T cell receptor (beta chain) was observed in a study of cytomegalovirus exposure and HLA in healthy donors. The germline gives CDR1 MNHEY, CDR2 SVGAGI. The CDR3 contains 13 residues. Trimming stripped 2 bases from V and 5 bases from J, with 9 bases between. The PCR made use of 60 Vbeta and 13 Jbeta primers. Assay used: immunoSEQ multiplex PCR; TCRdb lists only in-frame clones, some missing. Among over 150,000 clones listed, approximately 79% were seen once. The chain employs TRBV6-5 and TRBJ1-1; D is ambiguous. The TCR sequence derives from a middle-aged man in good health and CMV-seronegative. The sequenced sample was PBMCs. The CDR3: CASSYRGRTEAFF. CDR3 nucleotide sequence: TGTGCCAGCAGTTACAGAGGGAGAACTGAAGCTTTCTTT.